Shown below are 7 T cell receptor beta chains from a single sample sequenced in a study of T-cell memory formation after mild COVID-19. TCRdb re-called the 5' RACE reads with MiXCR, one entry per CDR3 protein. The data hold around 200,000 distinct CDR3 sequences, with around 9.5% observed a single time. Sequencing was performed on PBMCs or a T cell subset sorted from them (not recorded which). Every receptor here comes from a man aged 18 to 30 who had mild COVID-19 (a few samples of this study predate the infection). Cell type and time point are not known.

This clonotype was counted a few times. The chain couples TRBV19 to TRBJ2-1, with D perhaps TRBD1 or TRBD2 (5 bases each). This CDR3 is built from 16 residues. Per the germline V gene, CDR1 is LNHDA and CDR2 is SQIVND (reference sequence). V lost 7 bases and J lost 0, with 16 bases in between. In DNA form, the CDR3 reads TGTGCCAGTATGGGCACGGCAGGGAGCTCCTACAATGAGCAGTTCTTC. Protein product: CASMGTAGSSYNEQFF.

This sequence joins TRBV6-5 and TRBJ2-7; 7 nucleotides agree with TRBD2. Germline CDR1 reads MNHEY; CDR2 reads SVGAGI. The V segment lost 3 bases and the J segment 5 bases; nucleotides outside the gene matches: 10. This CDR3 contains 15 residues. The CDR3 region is CASSYRPTAGNEQYF. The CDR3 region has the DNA TGTGCCAGCAGTTATCGTCCTACAGCGGGAAACGAGCAGTACTTC.

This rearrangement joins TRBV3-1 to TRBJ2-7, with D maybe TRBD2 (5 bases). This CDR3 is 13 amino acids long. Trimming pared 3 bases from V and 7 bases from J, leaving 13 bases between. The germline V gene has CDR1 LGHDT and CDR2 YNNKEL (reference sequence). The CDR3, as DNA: TGTGCCAGCAGCCAGACGGGCCGGGGAGAGCAGTACGTC. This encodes CASSQTGRGEQYV.

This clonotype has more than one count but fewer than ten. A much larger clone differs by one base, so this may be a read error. The CDR3 DNA sequence: TGTGCCAGCAGCTTACAGTCCTATGGCTACACCTTC. This gives the protein CASSLQSYGYTF. The chain joins TRBV5-6 to TRBJ1-2; the D is unclear. V gave up 2 bases and J gave up 4 bases, with 6 bases separating them. The CDR3 has 12 residues. The germline V gene encodes CDR1 SGHDT and CDR2 YYEEEE.

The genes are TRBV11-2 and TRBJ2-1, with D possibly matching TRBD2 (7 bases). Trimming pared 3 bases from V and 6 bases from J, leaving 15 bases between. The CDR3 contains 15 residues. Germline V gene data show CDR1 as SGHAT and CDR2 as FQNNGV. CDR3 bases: TGTGCCAGCAGCTTTCCCGGGGGGCGAGGCAATGAGCAGTTCTTC. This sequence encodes CASSFPGGRGNEQFF.

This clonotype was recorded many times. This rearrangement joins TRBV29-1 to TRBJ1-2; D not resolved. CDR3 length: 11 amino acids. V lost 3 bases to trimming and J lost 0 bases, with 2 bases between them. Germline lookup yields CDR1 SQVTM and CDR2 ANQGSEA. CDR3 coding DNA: TGCAGCGTTGATGCTAACTATGGCTACACCTTC. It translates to CSVDANYGYTF.

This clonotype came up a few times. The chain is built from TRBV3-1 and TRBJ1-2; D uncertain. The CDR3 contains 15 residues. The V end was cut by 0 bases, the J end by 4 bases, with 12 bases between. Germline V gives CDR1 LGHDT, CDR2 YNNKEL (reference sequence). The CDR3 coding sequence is TGTGCCAGCAGCCAAGAGGATCTGCTTTCCTATGGCTACACCTTC. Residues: CASSQEDLLSYGYTF. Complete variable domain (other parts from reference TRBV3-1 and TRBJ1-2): DTAVSQTPKYLVTQMGNDKSIKCEQNLGHDTMYWYKQDSKKFLKIMFSYNNKELIINETVPNRFSPKSPDKAHLNLHINSLELGDSAVYFCASSQEDLLSYGYTFGSGTRLTVV.